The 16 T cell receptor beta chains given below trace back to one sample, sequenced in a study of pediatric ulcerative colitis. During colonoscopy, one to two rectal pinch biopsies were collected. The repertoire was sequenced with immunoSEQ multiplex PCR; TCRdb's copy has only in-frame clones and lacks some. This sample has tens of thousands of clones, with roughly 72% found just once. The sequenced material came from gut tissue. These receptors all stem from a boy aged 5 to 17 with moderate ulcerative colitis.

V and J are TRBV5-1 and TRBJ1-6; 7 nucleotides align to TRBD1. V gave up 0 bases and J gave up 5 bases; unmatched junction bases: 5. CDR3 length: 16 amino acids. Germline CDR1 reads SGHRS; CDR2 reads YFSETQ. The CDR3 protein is CASSLEVGGDNSPLHF. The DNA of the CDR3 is TGCGCCAGCAGCTTGGAGGTAGGGGGCGATAATTCACCCCTCCACTTT.

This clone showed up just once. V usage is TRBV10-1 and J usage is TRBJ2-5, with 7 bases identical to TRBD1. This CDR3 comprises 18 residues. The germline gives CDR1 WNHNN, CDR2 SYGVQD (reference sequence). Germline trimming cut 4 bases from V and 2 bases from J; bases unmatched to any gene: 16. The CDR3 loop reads CASSGGGQEPTGQETQYF. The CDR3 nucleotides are TGCGCCAGCAGTGGAGGAGGACAGGAACCCACGGGGCAAGAGACCCAGTACTTC.

The CDR3 loop reads CASSGVGWLNYGYTF. The CDR3 DNA is TGTGCCAGCAGTGGGGTGGGGTGGCTTAACTATGGCTACACCTTC. The chain carries TRBV6-5 and TRBJ1-2; no reliable D call. CDR3 length: 15 amino acids. CDR1 and CDR2 (germline): MNHEY, SVGAGI. The ends were cut back, 5 bases at V and 1 base at J, with 14 bases in the middle.

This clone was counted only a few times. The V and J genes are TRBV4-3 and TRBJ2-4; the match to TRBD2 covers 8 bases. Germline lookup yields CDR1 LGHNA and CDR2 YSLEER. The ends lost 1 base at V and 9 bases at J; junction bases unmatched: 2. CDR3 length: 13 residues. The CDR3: CASSQGRGGIQYF. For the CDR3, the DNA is TGCGCCAGCAGCCAAGGACGGGGGGGCATTCAGTACTTC.

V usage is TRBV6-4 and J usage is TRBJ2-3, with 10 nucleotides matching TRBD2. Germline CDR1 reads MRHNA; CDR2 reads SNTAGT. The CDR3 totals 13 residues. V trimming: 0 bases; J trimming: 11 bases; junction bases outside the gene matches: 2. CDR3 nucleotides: TGTGCCAGCAGTGACTCGGCTAGCGGGAGGCAGTATTTT. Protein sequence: CASSDSASGRQYF.

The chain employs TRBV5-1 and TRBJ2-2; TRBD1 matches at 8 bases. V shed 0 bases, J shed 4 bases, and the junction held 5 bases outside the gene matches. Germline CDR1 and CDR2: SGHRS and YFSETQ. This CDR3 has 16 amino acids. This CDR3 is CASSLAGGVGTGELFF. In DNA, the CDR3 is TGCGCCAGCAGCTTGGCAGGGGGCGTGGGCACCGGGGAGCTGTTTTTT.

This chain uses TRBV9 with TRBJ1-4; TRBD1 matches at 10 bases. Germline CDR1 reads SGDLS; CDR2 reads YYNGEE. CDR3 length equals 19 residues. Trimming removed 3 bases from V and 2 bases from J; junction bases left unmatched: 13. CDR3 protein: CASSADPRDRGRTNEKLFF. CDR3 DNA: TGTGCCAGCAGCGCCGACCCCCGGGACAGGGGTCGGACTAATGAAAAACTGTTTTTT.

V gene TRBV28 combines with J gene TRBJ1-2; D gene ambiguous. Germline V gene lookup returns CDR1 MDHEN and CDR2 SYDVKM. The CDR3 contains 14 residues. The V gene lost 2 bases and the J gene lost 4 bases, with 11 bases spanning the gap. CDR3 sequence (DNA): TGTGCCAGCAGTTTAAGCCCGGGGATCTATGGCTACACCTTC. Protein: CASSLSPGIYGYTF.

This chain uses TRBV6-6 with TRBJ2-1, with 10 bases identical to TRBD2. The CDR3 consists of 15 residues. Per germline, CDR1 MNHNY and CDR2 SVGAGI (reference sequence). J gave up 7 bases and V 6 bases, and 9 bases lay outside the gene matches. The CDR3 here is CASRISGGAINEQFF. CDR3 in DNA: TGTGCCAGCAGGATAAGCGGGGGGGCGATTAATGAGCAGTTCTTC.

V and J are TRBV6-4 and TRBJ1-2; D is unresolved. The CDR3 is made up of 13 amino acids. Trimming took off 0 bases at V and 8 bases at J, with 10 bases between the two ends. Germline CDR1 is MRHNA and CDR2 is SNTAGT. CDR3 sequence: CASSDSSSGGYTF. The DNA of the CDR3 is TGTGCCAGCAGTGACTCGTCCTCTGGGGGCTACACCTTC.

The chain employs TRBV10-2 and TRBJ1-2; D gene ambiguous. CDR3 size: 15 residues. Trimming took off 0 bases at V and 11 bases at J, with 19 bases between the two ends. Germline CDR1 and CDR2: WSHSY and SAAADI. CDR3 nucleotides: TGCGCCAGCAGTGAGTCGACTCAGGAGGGTTTCCCGTACACCTTC. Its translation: CASSESTQEGFPYTF.

CDR3 region: CASSGDSSYEQYF. For the CDR3, the DNA is TGTGCCAGCAGCGGGGACAGCTCCTACGAGCAGTACTTC. The J gene is TRBJ2-7, the V gene TRBV6-5; 7 nucleotides match TRBD1. The germline gives CDR1 MNHEY, CDR2 SVGAGI. V lost 6 bases, J lost 0 bases, and 2 bases stayed unmatched. CDR3 length: 13 amino acids.

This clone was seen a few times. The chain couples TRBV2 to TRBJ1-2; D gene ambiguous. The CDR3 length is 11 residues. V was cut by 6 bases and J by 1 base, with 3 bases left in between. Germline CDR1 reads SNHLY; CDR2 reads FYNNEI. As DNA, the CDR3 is TGTGCCAGCAGAAATAACTATGGCTACACCTTC. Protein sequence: CASRNNYGYTF.

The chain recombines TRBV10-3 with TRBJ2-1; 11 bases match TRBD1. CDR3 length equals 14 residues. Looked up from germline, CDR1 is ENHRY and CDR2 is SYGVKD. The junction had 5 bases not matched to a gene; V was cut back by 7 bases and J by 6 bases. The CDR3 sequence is CAINPGTGGNEQFF. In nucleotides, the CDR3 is TGTGCCATCAACCCAGGGACAGGGGGCAATGAGCAGTTCTTC.

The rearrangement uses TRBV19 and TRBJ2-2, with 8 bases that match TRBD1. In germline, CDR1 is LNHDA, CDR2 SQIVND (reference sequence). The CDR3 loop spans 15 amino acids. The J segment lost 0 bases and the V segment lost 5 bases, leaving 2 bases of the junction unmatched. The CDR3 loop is CASSWGQANTGELFF. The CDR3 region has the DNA TGTGCCAGTAGTTGGGGACAGGCGAACACCGGGGAGCTGTTTTTT.

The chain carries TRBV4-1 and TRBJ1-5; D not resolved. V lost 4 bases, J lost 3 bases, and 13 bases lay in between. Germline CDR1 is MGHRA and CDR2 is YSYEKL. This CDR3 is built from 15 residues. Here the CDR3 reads CASSLGMADNQPQHF. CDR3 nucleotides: TGCGCCAGCAGCCTGGGTATGGCAGACAATCAGCCCCAGCATTTT.